Listed below are T cell receptor beta chains from one sample, sequenced in a study of blood T cell repertoires in COVID-19. Here immunoSEQ multiplex PCR was the method, and the copy in TCRdb shows in-frame clones only, minus some. The profile shows fewer than 200,000 clones, more than 80% of them singletons. Sample: peripheral blood. The source of these receptors is a woman aged 55 to 70 with acute or convalescent COVID-19. Each CDR3 is given with its conserved first and last residue. D genes are given only for firm matches. Size is stated for part of the rows, as once, few or many counts, or as a class when the clone is expanded.

J gene | V gene | D gene | clone size | CDR3 length | CDR3 protein | CDR3 DNA
TRBJ2-1 | TRBV6-1 | TRBD2 | few | 15 | CASSELAGVGNEQFF | TGTGCCAGCAGTGAACTAGCGGGAGTGGGCAATGAGCAGTTCTTC
TRBJ1-1 | TRBV27 | TRBD1 | . | 15 | CASSLRQGGRSEAFF | TGTGCCAGCAGTTTAAGACAGGGCGGGAGGTCTGAAGCTTTCTTT
TRBJ1-2 | TRBV9 | . | few | 14 | CASSPGVADHGYTF | TGTGCCAGCAGCCCGGGGGTCGCAGACCATGGCTACACCTTC
TRBJ1-6 | TRBV30 | TRBD1 | . | 15 | CAWGTGSSYNSPLHF | TGTGCCTGGGGGACAGGAAGCTCCTATAATTCACCCCTCCACTTT
TRBJ2-1 | TRBV19 | . | . | 14 | CASSIDQRSNEQFF | TGTGCCAGTAGTATAGATCAGCGGAGCAATGAGCAGTTCTTC
TRBJ1-1 | TRBV5-1 | . | few | 11 | CASRQTTEAFF | TGCGCCAGCAGACAGACCACTGAAGCTTTCTTT
TRBJ2-3 | TRBV30 | TRBD2 | . | 17 | CAWSVLETGTSGRAHHF | TGTGCCTGGAGTGTACTGGAGACAGGGACTAGCGGGAGGGCCCATCATTTT
TRBJ2-3 | TRBV28 | . | . | 14 | CASSPRLVSDTQYF | TGTGCCAGCAGCCCCCGACTAGTTTCGGATACGCAGTATTTT
TRBJ1-5 | TRBV15 | . | . | 14 | CATSPRGSNQPQHF | TGTGCCACCAGCCCCCGGGGTTCCAATCAGCCCCAGCATTTT
TRBJ1-2 | TRBV5-4 | TRBD1 | . | 15 | CASSSGTAANYGYTF | TGTGCCAGCAGCTCCGGGACAGCTGCTAACTATGGCTACACCTTC
TRBJ1-2 | TRBV6-5 | TRBD1 | . | 14 | CASSYRGTENGYTF | TGTGCCAGCAGTTACCGGGGGACAGAAAATGGCTACACCTTC
TRBJ2-5 | TRBV4-1 | TRBD2 | . | 16 | CASSQVRTSGTETQYF | TGCGCCAGCAGCCAAGTCCGGACTAGCGGGACAGAGACCCAGTACTTC
TRBJ2-3 | TRBV18 | TRBD2 | . | 16 | CASSPTRHSGRDTQYF | TGTGCCAGCTCACCCACCAGACATAGCGGGAGGGATACGCAGTATTTT
TRBJ1-5 | TRBV7-3 | . | . | 13 | CASSQNRNQPQHF | TGTGCCAGCAGCCAAAACCGGAATCAGCCCCAGCATTTT
TRBJ2-7 | TRBV19 | . | . | 15 | CASSSGTVGAYEQYF | TGTGCCAGTAGTAGCGGGACAGTGGGTGCCTACGAGCAGTACTTC
TRBJ1-2 | TRBV6-5 | . | . | 13 | CASSYDRLNGYTF | TGTGCCAGCAGTTACGACAGGTTGAATGGCTACACCTTC
TRBJ1-6 | TRBV6-1 | . | . | 15 | CASSEAQGRNSPLHF | TGTGCCAGCAGTGAAGCCCAGGGTCGGAATTCACCCCTCCACTTT
TRBJ2-2 | TRBV6-1 | TRBD2 | . | 17 | CASSVVAGGPRAGELFF | TGTGCCAGCAGTGTCGTCGCGGGGGGCCCACGCGCCGGGGAGCTGTTTTTT
TRBJ2-3 | TRBV11-3 | TRBD2 | . | 16 | CASSLGGGLVVDTQYF | TGTGCCAGCAGCCTCGGGGGGGGACTAGTGGTAGATACGCAGTATTTT
TRBJ1-1 | TRBV7-2 | TRBD1 | . | 15 | CASSLKGGRSTEAFF | TGTGCCAGCAGCTTAAAAGGGGGCAGGAGCACTGAAGCTTTCTTT
TRBJ2-3 | TRBV28 | TRBD2 | . | 16 | CASSLGGVGRTDTQYF | TGTGCCAGCAGTTTGGGAGGGGTGGGCCGCACAGATACGCAGTATTTT